These 16 T cell receptor beta chains share one sample of origin, sequenced in a study of T cells after yellow fever vaccination. TCRdb fed the 5' RACE reads into MiXCR, producing one record per CDR3 protein. This sample has around 360,000 distinct CDR3 sequences, with around a tenth found just once. Sequenced material: PBMCs, taken on the day of the first yellow fever vaccination. These receptors all come from a man between 18 and 29 years old who received the YFV17D yellow fever vaccine.

This chain uses TRBV7-8 with TRBJ1-4, with 7 positions matching TRBD1. Germline CDR1 reads SGHVS; CDR2 reads FQNEAQ. The CDR3 has 14 residues. Trimming removed 5 bases from V and 8 bases from J; junction bases left unmatched: 8. Here the CDR3 reads CASSPRTGREKLFF. The CDR3 DNA reads as TGTGCCAGCAGCCCTAGGACAGGTCGGGAAAAACTGTTTTTT.

This clonotype was observed a few times. This chain links TRBV4-1 with TRBJ2-5; D tentatively reads TRBD1 or TRBD2 (5 bases each). Trimming left V 6 bases short and J 2 bases short, with 13 bases between. Germline V gene data show CDR1 as MGHRA and CDR2 as YSYEKL. The CDR3 sequence is 14 residues long. CDR3 DNA: TGCGCCAGCAGGCAACTCGAGGGGCAAGAGACCCAGTACTTC. This encodes CASRQLEGQETQYF.

This clonotype has only a few counts. The chain links TRBV7-2 to TRBJ2-1, with TRBD2 identical over 7 bases. V shed 7 bases, J shed 6 bases, and the junction held 3 bases outside the gene matches. Germline-derived CDR1 and CDR2 are SGHTA and FQGNSA. The CDR3 is 12 residues long. In DNA, the CDR3 is TGTGCCAGCACCTCTAGCGGCAATGAGCAGTTCTTC. Translating gives CASTSSGNEQFF.

The chain is built from TRBV12-3 or TRBV12-4 and TRBJ2-7; D unclear. CDR3 size: 14 residues. V was clipped by 0 bases and J by 7 bases, with 13 bases between them. The CDR3 nucleotides are TGTGCCAGCAGTTTAGCGCAAAGGGCGGAGGAGCAGTACTTC. Protein product: CASSLAQRAEEQYF.

This clonotype was counted many times. V and J are TRBV5-1 and TRBJ2-2; D is uncertain. The CDR3 covers 16 residues. Germline-derived CDR1 and CDR2 are SGHRS and YFSETQ. V was pared by 2 bases and J by 1 base, with 12 bases between. The CDR3 sequence is CASSLGPRVNTGELFF. CDR3 DNA: TGCGCCAGCAGCTTAGGGCCCCGGGTGAACACCGGGGAGCTGTTTTTT.

This clonotype was picked up a small number of times. This chain joins TRBV6-2 or TRBV6-3 and TRBJ2-1; D is uncertain. CDR3 length: 16 residues. V was trimmed by 7 bases and J by 5 bases, leaving 21 bases between them. CDR1 is MNHEY, CDR2 SVGEGT, per germline. The CDR3 DNA is TGTGCCAGCACCCCCTGGGAAGCGACGGAAGACAATGAGCAGTTCTTC. Translating gives CASTPWEATEDNEQFF.

This clonotype showed up many times. Here the CDR3 reads CASSLQDRGTYGYTF. The CDR3 nucleotides are TGTGCCAGCAGTTTACAGGACAGGGGGACGTATGGCTACACCTTC. This chain joins TRBV28 and TRBJ1-2; 10 nucleotides agree with TRBD1. Looked up from germline, CDR1 is MDHEN and CDR2 is SYDVKM. Trimming at V came to 2 bases and at J to 5 bases, leaving 5 bases not matched to a gene. This CDR3 has 15 amino acids.

This clonotype was seen a few times. The chain couples TRBV7-9 to TRBJ1-6; D call uncertain. Germline CDR1 and CDR2: SEHNR and FQNEAQ (reference sequence). The CDR3 is 14 residues long. The V and J ends lost 5 bases and 7 bases respectively, with 12 bases between them. The CDR3 loop reads CASSPSEANSPLHF. The DNA for the CDR3 is TGTGCCAGCAGCCCTTCCGAGGCAAATTCACCCCTCCACTTT. The variable domain in full, completed from reference TRBV7-9 and TRBJ1-6, reads DTGVSQNPRHKITKRGQNVTFRCDPISEHNRLYWYRQTLGQGPEFLTYFQNEAQLEKSRLLSDRFSAERPKGSFSTLEIQRTEQGDSAMYLCASSPSEANSPLHFGNGTRLTVT.

This clonotype appeared a few times. The chain combines TRBV5-5 with TRBJ1-5; D perhaps matches TRBD1 (6 bases). The CDR3 loop spans 14 amino acids. Trimming removed 4 bases at V and 6 bases at J, with 14 bases between. Germline V gene sequence: CDR1 SGHKS, CDR2 YYEKEE (reference sequence). The CDR3 nucleotides are TGTGCCAGCAGCGATCACAGGGTGGGTCAGCCCCAGCATTTT. Protein product: CASSDHRVGQPQHF.

This clonotype was seen only a few times. The rearrangement joins TRBV4-3 to TRBJ1-1; D not certain. CDR3 length: 14 residues. CDR1 is LGHNA, CDR2 YSLEER, per germline. V gave up 0 bases and J gave up 5 bases, with 10 bases separating them. CDR3 nucleotides: TGCGCCAGCAGCCAAGATCACCGGGTGACTGAAGCTTTCTTT. This codes for CASSQDHRVTEAFF.

The V call is TRBV4-2, the J call TRBJ1-2; D unresolved. This CDR3 region has 15 residues. Germline CDR1 reads LGHNA; CDR2 reads YNFKEQ. The ends were cut back, 0 bases at V and 7 bases at J, with 15 bases in the middle. CDR3 protein: CASSQEKDPARGYTF. CDR3 nucleotide sequence: TGTGCCAGCAGCCAAGAAAAGGACCCGGCTCGTGGCTACACCTTC.

The rearrangement joins TRBV9 to TRBJ1-1; 10 nucleotides line up with TRBD1. Germline V lookup: CDR1 SGDLS, CDR2 YYNGEE. The CDR3 is made up of 16 amino acids. Germline trimming cut 2 bases from V and 6 bases from J; bases unmatched to any gene: 10. The CDR3 region is CASSVTGTGVTAEAFF. CDR3 bases: TGTGCCAGCAGCGTTACCGGGACAGGGGTCACCGCTGAAGCTTTCTTT. The full variable domain, in which reference TRBV9 and TRBJ1-1 provide the parts outside the CDR3, is DSGVTQTPKHLITATGQRVTLRCSPRSGDLSVYWYQQSLDQGLQFLIQYYNGEERAKGNILERFSAQQFPDLHSELNLSSLELGDSALYFCASSVTGTGVTAEAFFGQGTRLTVV.

This clonotype has a handful of counts. This chain joins TRBV7-2 and TRBJ1-1, with D perhaps TRBD1 (6 bases). The CDR3 sequence is 15 residues long. Looked up from germline, CDR1 is SGHTA and CDR2 is FQGNSA. V was clipped by 5 bases and J by 0 bases, with 13 bases between them. The CDR3 reads CASSAAGTLNTEAFF. The DNA of the CDR3 is TGTGCCAGCAGCGCCGCCGGGACACTGAACACTGAAGCTTTCTTT.

The chain has TRBV20-1 and TRBJ2-5; 8 bases are shared with TRBD1. The ends lost 0 bases at V and 0 bases at J; junction bases unmatched: 3. Germline CDR1 DFQATT, CDR2 SNEGSKA (reference sequence). The CDR3 is 15 residues long. The CDR3: CSARDQDRDQETQYF. For the CDR3, the DNA is TGCAGTGCTAGAGATCAGGACAGGGACCAAGAGACCCAGTACTTC.

This clonotype has only a few counts. J is TRBJ2-3 and V is TRBV23-1; tentative D call: TRBD2 (5 bases). Being an ORF, TRBV23-1 has a function that is uncertain. The CDR3 contains 17 residues. Trimming stripped 3 bases from V and 3 bases from J, with 19 bases between. The chain's CDR3 is CASSQRSSKSGTDTQYF. The CDR3 coding sequence is TGCGCCAGCAGTCAGCGCTCTAGCAAGAGTGGGACAGATACGCAGTATTTT.

In this sample, this clonotype turned up a few times. The chain recombines TRBV12-3 or TRBV12-4 with TRBJ2-3; tentatively, D is TRBD1 or TRBD2 (5 bases each). There are 16 residues in the CDR3. V lost 6 bases and J lost 0, with 16 bases in between. CDR3 sequence: CASSTNGARSTDTQYF. The CDR3 nucleotides are TGTGCCAGCAGCACTAACGGGGCACGAAGCACAGATACGCAGTATTTT.